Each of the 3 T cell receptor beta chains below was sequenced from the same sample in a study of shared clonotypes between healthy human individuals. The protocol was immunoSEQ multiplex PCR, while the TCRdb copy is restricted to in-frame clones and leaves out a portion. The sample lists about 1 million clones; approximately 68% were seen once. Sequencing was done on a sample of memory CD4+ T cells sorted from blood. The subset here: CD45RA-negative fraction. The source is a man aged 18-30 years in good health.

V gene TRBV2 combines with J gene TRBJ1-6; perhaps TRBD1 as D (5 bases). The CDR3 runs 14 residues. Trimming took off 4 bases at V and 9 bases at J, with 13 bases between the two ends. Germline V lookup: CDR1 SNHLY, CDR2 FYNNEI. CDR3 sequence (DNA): TGTGCCAGCAGTGTTCAGGGTGGGGGTTCACCCCTCCACTTT. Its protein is CASSVQGGGSPLHF.

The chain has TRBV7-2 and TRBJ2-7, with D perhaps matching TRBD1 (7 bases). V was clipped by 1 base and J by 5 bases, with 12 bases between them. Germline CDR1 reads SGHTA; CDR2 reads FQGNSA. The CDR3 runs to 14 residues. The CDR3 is CASSLEQGRHEQYF. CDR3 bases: TGTGCCAGCAGCTTAGAACAGGGGAGGCACGAGCAGTACTTC.

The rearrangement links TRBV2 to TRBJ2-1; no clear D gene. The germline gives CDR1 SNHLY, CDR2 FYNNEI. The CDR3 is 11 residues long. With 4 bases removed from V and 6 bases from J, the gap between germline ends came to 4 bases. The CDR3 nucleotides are TGTGCCAGCAGTGCTATCAATGAGCAGTTCTTC. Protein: CASSAINEQFF.